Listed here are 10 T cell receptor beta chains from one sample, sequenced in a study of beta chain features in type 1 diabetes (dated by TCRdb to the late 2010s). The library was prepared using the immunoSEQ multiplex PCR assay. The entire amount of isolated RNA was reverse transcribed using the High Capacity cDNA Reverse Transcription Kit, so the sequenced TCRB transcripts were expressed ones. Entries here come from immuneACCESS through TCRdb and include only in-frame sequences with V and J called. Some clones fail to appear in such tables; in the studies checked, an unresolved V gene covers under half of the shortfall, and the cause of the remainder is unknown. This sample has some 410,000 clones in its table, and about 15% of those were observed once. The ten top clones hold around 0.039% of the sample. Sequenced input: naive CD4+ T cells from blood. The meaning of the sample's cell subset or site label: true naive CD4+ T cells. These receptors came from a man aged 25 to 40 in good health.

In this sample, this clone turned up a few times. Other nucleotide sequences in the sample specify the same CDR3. The DNA for the CDR3 is TGCGCCAGCAGCTTGGCCGACAACTATGGCTACACCTTC. It translates to CASSLADNYGYTF. This chain links TRBV5-1 with TRBJ1-2; D gene ambiguous. Trimming took 0 bases from V and 2 from J, leaving 5 bases between them. CDR1 is SGHRS, CDR2 YFSETQ, per germline. The CDR3 length is 13 residues.

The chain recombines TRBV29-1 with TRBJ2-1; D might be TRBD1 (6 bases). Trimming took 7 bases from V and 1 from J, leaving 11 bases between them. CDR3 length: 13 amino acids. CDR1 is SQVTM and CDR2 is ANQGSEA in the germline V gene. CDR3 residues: CSDRVRSYNEQFF. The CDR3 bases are TGCAGCGACAGGGTCCGGTCCTACAATGAGCAGTTCTTC.

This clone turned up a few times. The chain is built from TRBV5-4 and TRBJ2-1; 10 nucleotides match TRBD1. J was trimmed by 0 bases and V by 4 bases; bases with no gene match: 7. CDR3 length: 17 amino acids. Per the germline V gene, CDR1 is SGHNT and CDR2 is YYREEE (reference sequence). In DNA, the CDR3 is TGTGCCAGCAGCAGACGGACAGGGGGAGTCTCCTACAATGAGCAGTTCTTC. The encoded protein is CASSRRTGGVSYNEQFF.

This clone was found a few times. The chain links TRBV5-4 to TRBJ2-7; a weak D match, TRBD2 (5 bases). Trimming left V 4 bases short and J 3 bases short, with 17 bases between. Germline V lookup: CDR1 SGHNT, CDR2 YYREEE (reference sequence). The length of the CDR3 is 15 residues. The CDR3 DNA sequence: TGTGCCAGCAGCCGAATTGACTACTCCGACTACGAGCAGTACTTC. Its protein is CASSRIDYSDYEQYF. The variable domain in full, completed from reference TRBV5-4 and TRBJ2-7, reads ETGVTQSPTHLIKTRGQQVTLRCSSQSGHNTVSWYQQALGQGPQFIFQYYREEENGRGNFPPRFSGLQFPNYSSELNVNALELDDSALYLCASSRIDYSDYEQYFGPGTRLTVT.

The CDR3 loop reads CASSSPFGGTEAFF. In nucleotides, the CDR3 is TGTGCCAGCAGCTCCCCGTTCGGCGGCACTGAAGCTTTCTTT. The rearrangement joins TRBV5-6 to TRBJ1-1; no firm D call. Germline CDR1 SGHDT, CDR2 YYEEEE. The CDR3 is 14 amino acids. The V and J ends lost 3 bases and 4 bases respectively, with 13 bases between them.

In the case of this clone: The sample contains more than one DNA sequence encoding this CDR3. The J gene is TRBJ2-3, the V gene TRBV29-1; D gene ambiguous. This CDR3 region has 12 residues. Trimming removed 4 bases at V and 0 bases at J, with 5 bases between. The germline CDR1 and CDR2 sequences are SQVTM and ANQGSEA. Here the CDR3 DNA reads TGCAGCGTTGGGCTTAGCACAGATACGCAGTATTTT. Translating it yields CSVGLSTDTQYF.

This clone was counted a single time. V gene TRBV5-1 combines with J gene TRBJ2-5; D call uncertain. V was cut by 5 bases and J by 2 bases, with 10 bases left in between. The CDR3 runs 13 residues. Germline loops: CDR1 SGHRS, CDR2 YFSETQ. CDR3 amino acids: CASRLSGQETQYF. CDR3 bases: TGCGCCAGCAGGTTAAGTGGACAAGAGACCCAGTACTTC.

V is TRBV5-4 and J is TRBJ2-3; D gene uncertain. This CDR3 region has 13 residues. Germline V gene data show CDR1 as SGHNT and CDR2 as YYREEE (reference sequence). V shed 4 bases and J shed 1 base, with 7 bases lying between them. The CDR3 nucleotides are TGTGCCAGCAGCCTAATTCGCACAGATACGCAGTATTTT. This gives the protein CASSLIRTDTQYF.

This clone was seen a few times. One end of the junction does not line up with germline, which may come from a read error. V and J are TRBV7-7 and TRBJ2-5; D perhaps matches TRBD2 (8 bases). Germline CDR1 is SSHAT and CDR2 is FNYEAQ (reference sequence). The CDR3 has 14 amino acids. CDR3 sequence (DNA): TGTGCTAGCAGCTTAGCGGGACAGCGGGGGACCCAGTACTTC. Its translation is CASSLAGQRGTQYF.

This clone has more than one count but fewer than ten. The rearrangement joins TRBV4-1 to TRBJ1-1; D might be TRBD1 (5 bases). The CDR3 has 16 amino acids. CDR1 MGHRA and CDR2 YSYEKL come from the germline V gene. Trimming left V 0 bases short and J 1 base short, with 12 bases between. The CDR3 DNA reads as TGCGCCAGCAGCCAAGAACTGGCTCAGGGGAACACTGAAGCTTTCTTT. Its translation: CASSQELAQGNTEAFF.